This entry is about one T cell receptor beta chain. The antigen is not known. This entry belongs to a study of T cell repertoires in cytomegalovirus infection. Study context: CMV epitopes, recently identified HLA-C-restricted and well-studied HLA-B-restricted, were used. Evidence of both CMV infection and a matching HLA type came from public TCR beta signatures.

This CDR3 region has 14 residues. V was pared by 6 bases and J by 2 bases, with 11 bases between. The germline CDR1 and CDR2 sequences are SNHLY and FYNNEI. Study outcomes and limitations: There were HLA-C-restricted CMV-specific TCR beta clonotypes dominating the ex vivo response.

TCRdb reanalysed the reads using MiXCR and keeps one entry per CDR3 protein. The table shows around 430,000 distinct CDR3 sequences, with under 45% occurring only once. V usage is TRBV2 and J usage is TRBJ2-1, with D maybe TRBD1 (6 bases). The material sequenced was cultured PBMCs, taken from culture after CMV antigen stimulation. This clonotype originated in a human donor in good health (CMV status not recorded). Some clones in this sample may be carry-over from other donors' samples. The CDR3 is CASRETGTYNEQFF. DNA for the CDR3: TGTGCCAGCAGGGAGACAGGTACCTACAATGAGCAGTTCTTC.